Below, 23 T cell receptor beta chains from the same sample are listed, as sequenced in a study of CD8+ T cells in alopecia areata. RNA, once extracted, was reverse transcribed into cDNA for use as the sequencing template. Libraries were prepared by immunoSEQ multiplex PCR; TCRdb keeps only in-frame clonotypes and omits some of them. The sample lists roughly 220,000 clones, more than 30% occurring once. Described treatment: oral pan-JAK inhibitor, 5-10 mg twice daily. The specimen was CD4+ T cells sorted from blood, collected around week 34, from a patient treated with tofacitinib. The receptors stem from a human donor with alopecia areata.

Written as DNA, the CDR3 is TGTGCCAGCAGACAGCAATTGAACACTGAAGCTTTCTTT. Amino acids: CASRQQLNTEAFF. The rearrangement uses TRBV7-2 and TRBJ1-1; D unresolved. This CDR3 spans 13 amino acids. Trimming shortened V by 6 bases and J by 0 bases, and 8 bases separated the two germline ends. Per germline, CDR1 SGHTA and CDR2 FQGNSA.

The rearrangement uses TRBV18 and TRBJ1-4; possible D gene TRBD1, 6 bases. The V gene's germline CDR1 is KGHSH and CDR2 LQKENI. The length of the CDR3 is 13 residues. V lost 6 bases to trimming and J lost 8 bases, with 13 bases between them. The DNA for the CDR3 is TGTGCCAGCTCCCTCAGGGACACCGAAAAACTGTTTTTT. This encodes CASSLRDTEKLFF.

The chain carries TRBV18 and TRBJ2-3; D not certain. This CDR3 region has 13 residues. CDR1 and CDR2 from the germline V gene are KGHSH and LQKENI. Between the trimmed V and J ends, which lost 4 bases and 2 bases, there was a span of 7 bases. This chain's CDR3 is CASSRSNTDTQYF. The CDR3 region has the DNA TGTGCCAGCTCACGAAGCAACACAGATACGCAGTATTTT.

In this sample, this clone turned up a few times. The rearrangement uses TRBV18 and TRBJ2-1; D not resolved. The V gene's germline CDR1 is KGHSH and CDR2 LQKENI. V gave up 4 bases and J gave up 5 bases, with 15 bases separating them. The CDR3 extends over 15 amino acids. In DNA form, the CDR3 reads TGTGCCAGCTCACGATCGGCAGCAAAAAACAATGAGCAGTTCTTC. Protein product: CASSRSAAKNNEQFF. The whole variable domain, filled in from reference TRBV18 and TRBJ2-1, reads NAGVMQNPRHLVRRRGQEARLRCSPMKGHSHVYWYRQLPEEGLKFMVYLQKENIIDESGMPKERFSAEFPKEGPSILRIQQVVRGDSAAYFCASSRSAAKNNEQFFGPGTRLTVL.

A few counts support this clone. The gene calls are TRBV6-5 and TRBJ1-2; the match to TRBD1 covers 8 bases. V was clipped by 4 bases and J by 8 bases; unmatched bases: 3. This CDR3 region has 12 residues. In germline, CDR1 is MNHEY, CDR2 SVGAGI. The CDR3 sequence is CASSSTGVGYTF. CDR3 coding DNA: TGTGCCAGCAGTTCGACAGGGGTAGGCTACACCTTC.

The V gene is TRBV29-1, the J gene TRBJ1-5, with D possibly matching TRBD1 (6 bases). The CDR3 has 13 residues. Germline lookup yields CDR1 SQVTM and CDR2 ANQGSEA. V was cut by 4 bases and J by 7 bases, with 14 bases left in between. The CDR3 protein is CSVGRTDGQPQHF. The CDR3 nucleotides are TGCAGCGTTGGGCGGACAGACGGACAGCCCCAGCATTTT.

The rearrangement joins TRBV29-1 to TRBJ2-5, with unresolved D. Germline V gene data show CDR1 as SQVTM and CDR2 as ANQGSEA. This CDR3 has 11 amino acids. Trimming stripped 7 bases from V and 5 bases from J, with 11 bases between. The CDR3 spells CSARPQETQYF. For the CDR3, the DNA is TGCAGCGCGAGGCCCCAGGAGACCCAGTACTTC.

In its sample, this clone was seen once. The chain is built from TRBV30 and TRBJ2-1, with TRBD2 matching over 16 bases. This CDR3 spans 19 amino acids. The V gene end was trimmed by 3 bases and the J gene end by 4 bases; junction bases not matched to a gene: 12. Germline assignment: CDR1 GTSNPN and CDR2 SVGIG (reference sequence). The CDR3 loop is CAWRTPGLAGGPVYNEQFF. CDR3 nucleotide sequence: TGTGCCTGGAGAACACCGGGACTAGCGGGAGGGCCGGTTTACAATGAGCAGTTCTTC.

The J gene is TRBJ2-2, the V gene TRBV9, with D unclear. Trimming pared 0 bases from V and 1 base from J, leaving 10 bases between. CDR1 is SGDLS and CDR2 is YYNGEE in the germline V gene. The CDR3 is made up of 16 amino acids. As DNA, the CDR3 is TGTGCCAGCAGCGTAGATCTGGGCCGGAACACCGGGGAGCTGTTTTTT. Encoded protein: CASSVDLGRNTGELFF.

Only a few counts were recorded for this clone. This chain links TRBV7-9 with TRBJ1-1; possibly TRBD1 for D (6 bases). The V gene's germline CDR1 is SEHNR and CDR2 FQNEAQ (reference sequence). The CDR3 is 14 residues long. Trimming removed 3 bases from V and 5 bases from J, with 13 bases in between. CDR3 amino acids: CASSFAGVETEAFF. In nucleotides, the CDR3 is TGTGCCAGCAGCTTCGCAGGGGTAGAAACTGAAGCTTTCTTT.

This clone occurred a few times. The chain is built from TRBV18 and TRBJ2-7; unclear D gene. CDR3 size: 14 residues. The ends were cut back, 2 bases at V and 1 base at J, with 9 bases in the middle. CDR1 KGHSH and CDR2 LQKENI come from the germline V gene. This chain's CDR3 is CASSPYGPSYEQYF. CDR3 sequence (DNA): TGTGCCAGCTCACCATACGGACCTTCCTACGAGCAGTACTTC.

This clone was counted a few times. The CDR3 DNA reads as TGTGCCAGCAGTGAAGAGACGACAGGGCAGTTCTTC. Its protein is CASSEETTGQFF. V and J are TRBV2 and TRBJ2-1, with D perhaps TRBD1 (6 bases). This CDR3 has 12 residues. The germline CDR1 and CDR2 sequences are SNHLY and FYNNEI. Deletions cut 1 base from V and 12 bases from J, with 10 bases between.

The rearrangement uses TRBV30 and TRBJ1-5; 7 nucleotides line up with TRBD1. Germline V gives CDR1 GTSNPN, CDR2 SVGIG (reference sequence). The trim removed 2 bases at V and 3 bases at J, leaving 4 bases unmatched. CDR3 length: 14 amino acids. The CDR3 DNA is TGTGCCTGGAGTATGGGACAGCTCAATCAGCCCCAGCATTTT. Its translation is CAWSMGQLNQPQHF. Complete variable domain (other parts from reference TRBV30 and TRBJ1-5): SQTIHQWPATLVQPVGSPLSLECTVEGTSNPNLYWYRQAAGRGLQLLFYSVGIGQISSEVPQNLSASRPQDRQFILSSKKLLLSDSGFYLCAWSMGQLNQPQHFGDGTRLSIL.

This clone was picked up a small number of times. This chain uses TRBV9 with TRBJ1-2, with 9 bases fitting TRBD1. Germline-derived CDR1 and CDR2 are SGDLS and YYNGEE. The CDR3 consists of 15 residues. Losses at the gene ends were 3 bases for V and 5 bases for J; bases not matched to a gene: 8. The CDR3 nucleotides read TGTGCCAGCAGCGCGCTACAGGGGGCTCGTTATGGCTACACCTTC. Translation: CASSALQGARYGYTF.

The CDR3 reads CASSYKSPREKLFF. For the CDR3, the DNA is TGTGCCAGCAGTTACAAGTCACCGAGGGAAAAACTGTTTTTT. The chain combines TRBV6-5 with TRBJ1-4, with D unclear. Germline loops: CDR1 MNHEY, CDR2 SVGAGI. Between the trimmed V and J ends, which lost 2 bases and 8 bases, there was a span of 12 bases. This CDR3 is built from 14 residues.

This clone has more than one count but fewer than ten. The gene calls are TRBV9 and TRBJ1-3, with D unresolved. The CDR3 consists of 13 residues. Germline V gene sequence: CDR1 SGDLS, CDR2 YYNGEE. With 2 bases removed from V and 3 bases from J, the gap between germline ends came to 6 bases. The CDR3 DNA is TGTGCCAGCAGCGTCCTATTTGGAAACACCATATATTTT. It encodes CASSVLFGNTIYF.

The gene calls are TRBV29-1 and TRBJ2-1; D ambiguous. V lost 1 base to trimming and J lost 8 bases, with 12 bases between them. The germline V gene encodes CDR1 SQVTM and CDR2 ANQGSEA. CDR3 length equals 13 residues. The CDR3 sequence is CSVEGVVLHEQFF. In DNA form, the CDR3 reads TGCAGCGTTGAAGGGGTAGTCCTCCATGAGCAGTTCTTC.

This clone has more than one count but fewer than ten. The chain is built from TRBV29-1 and TRBJ2-7, with unresolved D. Germline V CDR1 and CDR2: SQVTM, ANQGSEA. This CDR3 is built from 11 residues. V shed 6 bases and J shed 2 bases, with 8 bases lying between them. CDR3 protein: CSVQGTYEQYF. The CDR3 coding sequence is TGCAGCGTCCAAGGGACCTACGAGCAGTACTTC.

A few counts support this clone. The V call is TRBV12-5, the J call TRBJ1-1; no clear D gene. Trimming left V 6 bases short and J 1 base short, with 12 bases between. Germline CDR1 is LGHNT and CDR2 is FRNRAP. The CDR3 has 14 amino acids. Here the CDR3 reads CASGRGPQNTEAFF. DNA of the CDR3: TGTGCTAGTGGCCGTGGGCCGCAGAACACTGAAGCTTTCTTT. The entire variable domain, with the rest obtained from reference TRBV12-5 and TRBJ1-1, is as follows: DARVTQTPRHKVTEMGQEVTMRCQPILGHNTVFWYRQTMMQGLELLAYFRNRAPLDDSGMPKDRFSAEMPDATLATLKIQPSEPRDSAVYFCASGRGPQNTEAFFGQGTRLTVV.

This chain uses TRBV30 with TRBJ1-1; unclear D gene. In germline, CDR1 is GTSNPN, CDR2 SVGIG (reference sequence). Trimming left V 2 bases short and J 1 base short, with 8 bases between. The CDR3 runs 13 residues. In DNA form, the CDR3 reads TGTGCCTGGAGTTTGACGGAGAACACTGAAGCTTTCTTT. Translated: CAWSLTENTEAFF.

This clone came up a few times. The J gene is TRBJ1-1, the V gene TRBV18, with D unresolved. CDR1 and CDR2 (germline): KGHSH, LQKENI. Trimming removed 2 bases from V and 1 base from J, with 20 bases in between. The CDR3 is made up of 18 amino acids. Here the CDR3 reads CASSPLGGYRTPNTEAFF. CDR3 coding DNA: TGTGCCAGCTCACCATTGGGCGGCTACCGCACCCCGAACACTGAAGCTTTCTTT.

V gene TRBV7-9 combines with J gene TRBJ2-7; 8 positions match TRBD1. V was clipped by 5 bases and J by 1 base; unmatched bases: 7. This CDR3 is 15 amino acids long. CDR1 is SEHNR and CDR2 is FQNEAQ in the germline V gene (reference sequence). CDR3 bases: TGTGCCAGCAGCCCAGTCCGGACAGGGTCCTACGAGCAGTACTTC. Protein: CASSPVRTGSYEQYF.

This clone was picked up one time. The chain employs TRBV30 and TRBJ1-5; no clear D gene. This CDR3 comprises 12 residues. Germline CDR1 is GTSNPN and CDR2 is SVGIG (reference sequence). V lost 3 bases and J 5 bases, leaving 8 bases between the germline ends. In DNA form, the CDR3 reads TGTGCCTGGAGCGGGCAACATCAGCCCCAGCATTTT. Translated, it gives CAWSGQHQPQHF.